This T cell receptor (beta chain) was observed in a study of T cell changes during pregnancy in multiple sclerosis. TCRdb keeps only in-frame clones here, not all; method: immunoSEQ multiplex PCR. This sample has 45,000 to 60,000 clones; about 90% occur once, and the top ten carry around 0.6%. The CDR3 sequence is 14 residues long. The germline gives CDR1 MDHEN, CDR2 SYDVKM. Trimming cost V 3 bases and J 7 bases, with 16 bases left between them. The chain combines TRBV28 with TRBJ2-7, with D tentatively TRBD1 (5 bases). The starting material was CD4+ T cells from peripheral blood mononuclear cells, obtained after pregnancy. The TCR comes from a female donor in good health, enrolled as a control in a pregnancy study. The CDR3 DNA sequence: TGTGCCAGCAGTTTGGCAGGGAACGTCTGGGAGCAGTACTTC. It codes for CASSLAGNVWEQYF.